These 10 T cell receptor beta chains originate from one sample sequenced in a study of beta chain features in type 1 diabetes. Sequencing targeted expressed TCRB transcripts, as all isolated RNA had been reverse transcribed. Libraries were prepared by immunoSEQ multiplex PCR; TCRdb keeps only in-frame clonotypes and omits some of them. The table has 860,000 or so clones, 15% to 20% seen once. Sequenced: naive CD4+ T cells from blood. Receptors originate from a woman aged 18-30 years in good health.

The chain recombines TRBV28 with TRBJ2-7, with unresolved D. The CDR3 is made up of 13 amino acids. Trimming pared 6 bases from V and 2 bases from J, leaving 11 bases between. Looked up from germline, CDR1 is MDHEN and CDR2 is SYDVKM. The CDR3 here is CASRDPPAYEQYF. Here the CDR3 DNA reads TGTGCCAGCAGGGATCCCCCCGCCTACGAGCAGTACTTC.

This clone was counted only a few times. This chain connects TRBV18 to TRBJ2-7; D gene ambiguous. Trimming removed 0 bases at V and 6 bases at J, with 9 bases between. Germline loops: CDR1 KGHSH, CDR2 LQKENI. The CDR3 is 13 residues long. The DNA of the CDR3 is TGTGCCAGCTCACCACCCGGCGGCGTCGAGCAGTACTTC. It yields the protein CASSPPGGVEQYF. Using reference TRBV18 and TRBJ2-7 for the parts outside the CDR3, the full variable domain is NAGVMQNPRHLVRRRGQEARLRCSPMKGHSHVYWYRQLPEEGLKFMVYLQKENIIDESGMPKERFSAEFPKEGPSILRIQQVVRGDSAAYFCASSPPGGVEQYFGPGTRLTVT.

The chain recombines TRBV19 with TRBJ1-2; no clear D gene. Germline-derived CDR1 and CDR2 are LNHDA and SQIVND (reference sequence). The CDR3 totals 14 residues. With 6 bases removed from V and 4 bases from J, the gap between germline ends came to 15 bases. The CDR3 bases are TGTGCCAGTAGCCACGGGGAGGGCCTCTATGGCTACACCTTC. This encodes CASSHGEGLYGYTF. Together with reference TRBV19 and TRBJ1-2, the CDR3 gives the full variable domain: DGGITQSPKYLFRKEGQNVTLSCEQNLNHDAMYWYRQDPGQGLRLIYYSQIVNDFQKGDIAEGYSVSREKKESFPLTVTSAQKNPTAFYLCASSHGEGLYGYTFGSGTRLTVV.

This clone was seen only once. The rearrangement uses TRBV7-2 and TRBJ2-2, with unresolved D. Germline V lookup: CDR1 SGHTA, CDR2 FQGNSA. Trimming left V 1 base short and J 6 bases short, with 6 bases between. This CDR3 has 13 amino acids. Here the CDR3 reads CASSLVLSGELFF. As DNA, the CDR3 is TGTGCCAGCAGCTTAGTTTTGTCCGGGGAGCTGTTTTTT.

This clone was picked up a small number of times. This sequence joins TRBV11-2 and TRBJ2-7; 11 nucleotides agree with TRBD1. V was pared by 2 bases and J by 2 bases, with 2 bases of the junction left unmatched. This CDR3 has 15 amino acids. Germline CDR1 SGHAT, CDR2 FQNNGV. The CDR3 DNA reads TGTGCCAGCAGCTTACCGGGACAGGGGGCCTACGAGCAGTACTTC. Protein sequence: CASSLPGQGAYEQYF.

This clone was found a few times. In the same sample, other DNA sequences code for this CDR3. The V and J genes are TRBV28 and TRBJ2-7; no clear D gene. Germline V gene data show CDR1 as MDHEN and CDR2 as SYDVKM. The CDR3 is 14 amino acids. Trimming cost V 2 bases and J 0 bases, with 8 bases left between them. The CDR3 loop is CASSLGGSSYEQYF. In DNA, the CDR3 is TGTGCCAGCAGTTTAGGCGGAAGCTCCTACGAGCAGTACTTC.

This clone occurred a few times. The V call is TRBV5-6, the J call TRBJ2-7; 10 bases agree with TRBD2. The CDR3 contains 16 residues. Germline CDR1 and CDR2: SGHDT and YYEEEE. With 2 bases clipped from V and 2 bases from J, the junction kept 7 bases outside the gene matches. CDR3 loop: CASSFPGTSVTYEQYF. The CDR3 DNA reads as TGTGCCAGCAGCTTCCCCGGGACTAGCGTTACCTACGAGCAGTACTTC.

This clone has only a few counts. The chain links TRBV5-1 to TRBJ2-3; possible D gene TRBD2, 6 bases. This CDR3 spans 16 amino acids. The V and J ends lost 4 bases and 1 base respectively, with 16 bases between them. From germline, CDR1 is SGHRS and CDR2 YFSETQ. The CDR3 sequence: CASSPPTSRGTDTQYF. CDR3 coding DNA: TGCGCCAGCAGCCCTCCAACTAGCCGAGGCACAGATACGCAGTATTTT. Full variable domain (remainder filled in from reference TRBV5-1 and TRBJ2-3): KAGVTQTPRYLIKTRGQQVTLSCSPISGHRSVSWYQQTPGQGLQFLFEYFSETQRNKGNFPGRFSGRQFSNSRSEMNVSTLELGDSALYLCASSPPTSRGTDTQYFGPGTRLTVL.

This clone was counted a few times. This chain links TRBV10-3 with TRBJ2-3, with D possibly matching TRBD2 (6 bases). The V gene lost 9 bases and the J gene lost 4 bases, with 17 bases spanning the gap. CDR1 is ENHRY and CDR2 is SYGVKD in the germline V gene. CDR3 size: 14 residues. The DNA of the CDR3 is TGTGCCATTAAGGCTCCGGGGGATTCAGATACGCAGTATTTT. Translated: CAIKAPGDSDTQYF.

The CDR3 sequence is CASSLGDTQYF. CDR3 coding DNA: TGTGCCAGTAGTCTGGGAGATACGCAGTATTTT. The chain uses TRBV19 and TRBJ2-3; D uncertain. CDR3 length equals 11 residues. Trimming pared 5 bases from V and 5 bases from J, leaving 5 bases between. Germline CDR1 LNHDA, CDR2 SQIVND (reference sequence).